The 20 T cell receptor beta chains below were found in one sample sequenced in a study of identical twins. TCRdb redid the calling of the 5' RACE reads with MiXCR, one entry per CDR3 protein. The profile covers 450,000 or so distinct CDR3 sequences, with 18% appearing a single time and roughly 12% taken by the ten largest. The specimen sequenced was naive T cells sorted from blood. The receptors here all came from a middle-aged man in good health.

This clonotype was seen a handful of times. The chain uses TRBV29-1 and TRBJ2-7; D is tentatively TRBD1 or TRBD2 (5 bases each). This CDR3 spans 14 amino acids. V was pared by 3 bases and J by 4 bases, with 16 bases between. In germline, CDR1 is SQVTM, CDR2 ANQGSEA. The CDR3 coding sequence is TGCAGCGTTGATGGGGGAGTCAATAGTTACGAGCAGTACTTC. Its translation is CSVDGGVNSYEQYF.

This clonotype has ten or more counts. The V call is TRBV24-1, the J call TRBJ2-2; unclear D gene. Germline loops: CDR1 KGHDR, CDR2 SFDVKD. The V end was cut by 5 bases, the J end by 6 bases, with 6 bases between. The length of the CDR3 is 12 residues. CDR3 sequence reads: CATSGRAGELFF. The DNA of the CDR3 is TGTGCCACCAGTGGAAGGGCCGGGGAGCTGTTTTTT.

This clonotype came up once. J is TRBJ2-7 and V is TRBV5-4; TRBD1 matches 10 bases. J was trimmed by 4 bases and V by 3 bases; bases with no gene match: 7. CDR1 and CDR2 (germline): SGHNT, YYREEE (reference sequence). The CDR3 totals 15 residues. The CDR3 DNA follows: TGTGCCAGCAGCTGGGACAGGGGAGCGCGGTACGAGCAGTACTTC. Translated: CASSWDRGARYEQYF.

The rearrangement uses TRBV6-5 and TRBJ2-4; TRBD1 matches at 7 bases. The V gene end was trimmed by 0 bases and the J gene end by 1 base; junction bases not matched to a gene: 3. Looked up from germline, CDR1 is MNHEY and CDR2 is SVGAGI. The CDR3 spans 16 residues. CDR3 bases: TGTGCCAGCAGTTACTCGCGCAGGGGGGCCAAAAACATTCAGTACTTC. Amino acid sequence: CASSYSRRGAKNIQYF.

This clonotype was detected only once. The CDR3 spells CASSHLSGDRAYEQYF. Here the CDR3 DNA reads TGTGCCAGTAGCCACCTTTCCGGGGACAGAGCTTACGAGCAGTACTTC. The chain carries TRBV19 and TRBJ2-7, with TRBD1 matching 7 bases. The CDR3 loop spans 16 amino acids. Germline V gene sequence: CDR1 LNHDA, CDR2 SQIVND (reference sequence). V lost 6 bases and J lost 4; bases outside the gene matches: 15.

This clonotype has a handful of counts. V usage is TRBV6-2 or TRBV6-3 and J usage is TRBJ1-3, with D maybe TRBD1 (5 bases). Looked up from germline, CDR1 is MNHEY and CDR2 is SVGEGT. Trimming shortened V by 0 bases and J by 4 bases, and 16 bases separated the two germline ends. The CDR3 covers 17 residues. The CDR3 region is CASSYSTGRAGGNTIYF. The CDR3 nucleotides are TGTGCCAGCAGTTACTCGACCGGCAGGGCGGGAGGAAACACCATATATTTT.

Only a few counts were recorded for this clonotype. The V and J genes are TRBV18 and TRBJ2-1; D is possibly TRBD1 (6 bases). The CDR3 spans 12 residues. Trimming removed 2 bases from V and 9 bases from J, with 8 bases in between. CDR1 KGHSH and CDR2 LQKENI come from the germline V gene. The CDR3 DNA reads TGTGCCAGCTCACCAGCCAGGGGTGAGCAGTTCTTC. Translated: CASSPARGEQFF.

This clonotype was seen only a few times. J is TRBJ1-3 and V is TRBV7-2, with TRBD1 identical over 8 bases. The CDR3 loop spans 17 amino acids. J lost 2 bases, V lost 3 bases, and 9 bases had no gene match. Germline CDR1 reads SGHTA; CDR2 reads FQGNSA. Written as DNA, the CDR3 is TGTGCCAGCAGCTTGGTCCCCCTGGACAGGGCTGGAAACACCATATATTTT. Residues: CASSLVPLDRAGNTIYF.

This clonotype was observed a handful of times. The chain is built from TRBV20-1 and TRBJ2-7; no clear D. The length of the CDR3 is 15 residues. V dropped 2 bases and J dropped 4 bases, with 18 bases sitting between them. Per germline, CDR1 DFQATT and CDR2 SNEGSKA (reference sequence). This CDR3 is CSARLNGPIIYEQYF. As DNA, the CDR3 is TGCAGTGCTAGATTAAACGGACCGATTATATACGAGCAGTACTTC.

The chain couples TRBV7-6 to TRBJ2-3; D might be TRBD2 (6 bases). Germline assignment: CDR1 SGHVS and CDR2 FNYEAQ. CDR3 length: 17 amino acids. Trimming pared 5 bases from V and 5 bases from J, leaving 23 bases between. The CDR3 bases are TGTGCCAGCAGCCCACTCCTAACAGGAGGGGTACAAGATACGCAGTATTTT. It translates to CASSPLLTGGVQDTQYF. The whole variable domain, remainder taken from reference TRBV7-6 and TRBJ2-3, is GAGVSQSPRYKVTKRGQDVALRCDPISGHVSLYWYRQALGQGPEFLTYFNYEAQQDKSGLPNDRFSAERPEGSISTLTIQRTEQRDSAMYRCASSPLLTGGVQDTQYFGPGTRLTVL.

The sample holds many counts of this clonotype. This chain joins TRBV20-1 and TRBJ2-7; TRBD2 matches at 7 bases. The germline V gene encodes CDR1 DFQATT and CDR2 SNEGSKA (reference sequence). Trimming took 0 bases from V and 2 from J; bases not matched to a gene: 22. The CDR3 runs 20 residues. CDR3 sequence (DNA): TGCAGTGCTAGAGATTCAGACGGGGGGAGGCACCCCCCCTCTCCCTACGAGCAGTACTTC. This codes for CSARDSDGGRHPPSPYEQYF.

The chain uses TRBV20-1 and TRBJ1-1, with D hard to call. This CDR3 is 12 amino acids long. V lost 0 bases to trimming and J lost 11 bases, with 13 bases between them. Germline values: CDR1 DFQATT, CDR2 SNEGSKA (reference sequence). Here the CDR3 reads CSARDRVFGAFF. For the CDR3, the DNA is TGCAGTGCTAGAGATCGAGTGTTTGGGGCTTTCTTT.

The genes are TRBV20-1 and TRBJ2-7; TRBD2 aligns across 9 bases. The germline CDR1 and CDR2 sequences are DFQATT and SNEGSKA (reference sequence). After removal of 4 bases from V and 4 bases from J, the junction contained 5 bases not matched to a gene. CDR3 length: 13 amino acids. CDR3 loop: CSAMPSGIYEQYF. CDR3 bases: TGCAGTGCTATGCCTAGCGGGATTTACGAGCAGTACTTC.

This clonotype was counted between two and nine times. The J gene is TRBJ2-5, the V gene TRBV18, with 7 bases identical to TRBD2. The CDR3 extends over 15 amino acids. Germline V CDR1 and CDR2: KGHSH, LQKENI. V trimming: 4 bases; J trimming: 2 bases; junction bases outside the gene matches: 7. The CDR3 region is CASSLAIAGQETQYF. CDR3 DNA: TGTGCCAGCTCACTCGCGATAGCGGGTCAAGAGACCCAGTACTTC.

This clonotype was picked up a small number of times. V usage is TRBV28 and J usage is TRBJ1-2, with D tentatively TRBD1 (5 bases). This CDR3 spans 14 amino acids. From germline, CDR1 is MDHEN and CDR2 SYDVKM. Trimming took 2 bases from V and 1 from J, leaving 8 bases between them. CDR3 region: CASSLGGVNYGYTF. DNA of the CDR3: TGTGCCAGCAGTTTAGGGGGAGTTAACTATGGCTACACCTTC.

The V and J genes are TRBV7-2 and TRBJ2-6; D may be TRBD1 (5 bases). The CDR3 has 15 amino acids. Trimming left V 2 bases short and J 2 bases short, with 7 bases between. CDR1 SGHTA and CDR2 FQGNSA come from the germline V gene. CDR3 sequence reads: CASSLLRAGANVLTF. The CDR3 bases are TGTGCCAGCAGCTTACTCAGGGCTGGGGCCAACGTCCTGACTTTC.

This clonotype was recorded at least ten times. The chain joins TRBV28 to TRBJ2-7; D unresolved. The germline CDR1 and CDR2 sequences are MDHEN and SYDVKM. CDR3 length equals 13 residues. Trimming stripped 10 bases from V and 0 bases from J, with 13 bases between. The CDR3 sequence is CATQLGHSYEQYF. In DNA, the CDR3 is TGTGCCACCCAGTTGGGTCACTCCTACGAGCAGTACTTC.

The chain uses TRBV15 and TRBJ2-1; 10 bases are shared with TRBD2. This CDR3 region has 18 residues. The V and J ends lost 2 bases and 8 bases, in that order; junction bases with no gene match: 15. Germline values: CDR1 LNHNV, CDR2 YYDKDF (reference sequence). The DNA for the CDR3 is TGTGCCACCAGCAGATCGGTGGTAGCGGGAGGTTGGGGCGATGAGCAGTTCTTC. Translated: CATSRSVVAGGWGDEQFF. Supplemented by reference TRBV15 and TRBJ2-1, the full variable domain reads DAMVIQNPRYQVTQFGKPVTLSCSQTLNHNVMYWYQQKSSQAPKLLFHYYDKDFNNEADTPDNFQSRRPNTSFCFLDIRSPGLGDTAMYLCATSRSVVAGGWGDEQFFGPGTRLTVL.

This clonotype was seen at least ten times. The V gene is TRBV5-1, the J gene TRBJ2-3, with TRBD2 matching over 12 bases. Looked up from germline, CDR1 is SGHRS and CDR2 is YFSETQ. The CDR3 totals 16 residues. Trimming cost V 4 bases and J 2 bases; bases outside gene matches: 5. CDR3 coding DNA: TGCGCCAGCAGCCCCGGACTAGCGGGGACCACAGATACGCAGTATTTT. The encoded protein is CASSPGLAGTTDTQYF.

The table lists this clonotype with many counts. A read error may account for a junction end that differs from germline. The chain uses TRBV7-2 and TRBJ2-7, with D uncertain. Germline loops: CDR1 SGHTA, CDR2 FQGNSA. The CDR3 is 13 residues long. The CDR3: CASSLALSYEQYF. The CDR3 coding sequence is TGTGCCAGCAGTTTAGCTCTCTCCTACGAGCAGTACTTC.